A single sample gave rise to the 6 T cell receptor beta chains below, sequenced in a study of human T cells and chemical hapten exposure (dated by TCRdb to the early 2020s). The sample's time point label, in plain terms: healthy volunteer bleed at 2 weeks. Total RNA was extracted from unfractionated whole blood that had been collected in Tempus Blood RNA tubes. Libraries were prepared through RACE. The sample was run on a NextSeq 500. Using fastp trimming at Q25 and MiXCR clonotype assembly, TCRdb reanalyzed the public sequencing data and kept in-frame beta chains. Each record represents a unique CDR3 protein, reported with the most common genes and DNA among its rows. Across this sample there are 85,000 to 95,000 distinct CDR3 sequences, with about 8.6% seen only once. Jointly, the top ten make up 2.9% of the sample. The specimen was whole blood. The receptor set was obtained from a female donor in good health. Some clones in this sample may be carry-over from other donors' samples.

This clonotype appeared a few times. The chain links TRBV3-1 to TRBJ2-1; the D gene is possibly TRBD2 (6 bases). The CDR3 extends over 15 amino acids. Germline assignment: CDR1 LGHDT and CDR2 YNNKEL (reference sequence). V was shortened by 1 base and J by 8 bases, with 15 bases between the two germline ends. The CDR3 bases are TGTGCCAGCAGCCAAGGGGCGGGAACTTCGGATGAGCAGTTCTTC. Protein: CASSQGAGTSDEQFF.

Many counts were recorded for this clonotype. The chain joins TRBV28 to TRBJ2-5; 11 bases match TRBD1. Germline assignment: CDR1 MDHEN and CDR2 SYDVKM. Trimming took 5 bases from V and 5 from J; bases not matched to a gene: 7. The CDR3 totals 15 residues. This CDR3 is CASSQRTGGRETQYF. The CDR3 DNA follows: TGTGCCAGCAGTCAACGGACAGGGGGCAGGGAGACCCAGTACTTC. Together with reference TRBV28 and TRBJ2-5, the CDR3 gives the full variable domain: DVKVTQSSRYLVKRTGEKVFLECVQDMDHENMFWYRQDPGLGLRLIYFSYDVKMKEKGDIPEGYSVSREKKERFSLILESASTNQTSMYLCASSQRTGGRETQYFGPGTRLLVL.

This chain links TRBV19 with TRBJ2-7, with 7 bases lining up with TRBD2. V dropped 5 bases and J dropped 1; count of bases not matched to a gene: 8. The CDR3 contains 15 residues. Germline CDR1 is LNHDA and CDR2 is SQIVND (reference sequence). In DNA form, the CDR3 reads TGTGCCAGTAGTCCCCGGGAGGAAGGGTCCTACGAGCAGTACTTC. As protein: CASSPREEGSYEQYF.

The chain links TRBV9 to TRBJ2-1, with 11 bases lining up with TRBD2. Trimming took 0 bases from V and 6 from J; bases not matched to a gene: 8. The CDR3 loop spans 17 amino acids. CDR1 is SGDLS and CDR2 is YYNGEE in the germline V gene. The CDR3 here is CASSVALAGGPTNEQFF. The CDR3 DNA follows: TGTGCCAGCAGCGTAGCATTAGCGGGAGGGCCAACCAATGAGCAGTTCTTC.

This clonotype came up many times. The chain uses TRBV29-1 and TRBJ2-7; 11 nucleotides align to TRBD2. CDR3 length: 14 residues. Trimming removed 5 bases from V and 7 bases from J; junction bases left unmatched: 10. Germline loops: CDR1 SQVTM, CDR2 ANQGSEA. The CDR3 DNA reads TGCAGCGTTAGGGTAGCGGGAGGGCCGGGGGAGCAGTACTTC. Amino acid sequence: CSVRVAGGPGEQYF.

Note on this clonotype: The junction departs from the called germline gene at one end, perhaps through a read error. CDR3 in DNA: TGTGTCAGCAGGCGGGAGAGTTACGAGCAGTACTTC. The encoded protein is CVSRRESYEQYF. This chain uses TRBV7-9 with TRBJ2-7, with 7 nucleotides matching TRBD2. CDR3 length equals 12 residues. Germline lookup yields CDR1 SEHNR and CDR2 FQNEAQ (reference sequence).